The sequence of this TCR beta chain was determined in a study of blood T cells in healthy people across ages. A second PCR, run for about 6 to 11 cycles, used a sample-barcoded 5' primer plus a J-beta primer mix. TCRdb independently ran MiXCR on the 5' RACE reads; one entry per CDR3 protein. The table records some 930,000 distinct CDR3 sequences, approximately 32% of them present only once. Broader study findings: Possibly confounding the expanded clonotype changes was the fact that donor CMV status was unknown.

The CDR3 length is 12 residues. The germline V and J ends were trimmed by 7 bases and 7 bases, with 11 bases remaining between them. In germline, CDR1 is SQVTM, CDR2 ANQGSEA. This clonotype has at least ten counts. Its matching antigen is unknown. The same sample was also studied in work on T cells of mothers and their children. That report notes: Donors comprised three healthy Caucasian mothers plus their six children.

The chain recombines TRBV29-1 with TRBJ1-6; a possible D gene is TRBD1 (6 bases). The origin of this receptor is a woman aged 40-49 years in good health. Sequencing was performed on blood. This CDR3 is CSGETGNSPLHF. For the CDR3, the DNA is TGCAGCGGGGAAACAGGGAATTCACCCCTCCACTTT.